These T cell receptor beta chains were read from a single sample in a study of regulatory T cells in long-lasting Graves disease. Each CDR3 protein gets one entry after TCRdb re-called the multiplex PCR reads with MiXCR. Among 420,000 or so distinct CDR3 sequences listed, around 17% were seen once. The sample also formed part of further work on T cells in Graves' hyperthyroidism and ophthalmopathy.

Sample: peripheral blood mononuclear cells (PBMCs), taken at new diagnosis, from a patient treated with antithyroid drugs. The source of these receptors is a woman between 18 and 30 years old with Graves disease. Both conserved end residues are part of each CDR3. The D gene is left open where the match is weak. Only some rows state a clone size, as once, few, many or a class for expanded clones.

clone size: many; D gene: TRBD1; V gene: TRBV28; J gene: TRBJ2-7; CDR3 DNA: TGTGCCAGCAGTGACAGGGACGGCCCCTACGAGCAGTACTTC; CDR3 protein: CASSDRDGPYEQYF
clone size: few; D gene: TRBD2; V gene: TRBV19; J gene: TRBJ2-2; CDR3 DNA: TGTGCCAGTAGTATAGGCGGGGGACCCGGGGAGCTGTTTTTT; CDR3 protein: CASSIGGGPGELFF
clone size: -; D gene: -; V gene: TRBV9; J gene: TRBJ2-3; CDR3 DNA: TGTGCCAGCAGCGTAACCACAGATACGCAGTATTTT; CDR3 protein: CASSVTTDTQYF
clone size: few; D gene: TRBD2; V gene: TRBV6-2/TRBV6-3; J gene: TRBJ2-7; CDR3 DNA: TGTGCCAGCAGTTACGGACTAGGGGTTCGGGAGCAGCACTTC; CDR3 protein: CASSYGLGVREQHF
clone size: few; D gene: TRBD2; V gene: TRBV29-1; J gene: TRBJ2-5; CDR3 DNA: TGCAGCGTTGAAGGTCAGCGGGAGATCGAGAAGACCCAGTACTTC; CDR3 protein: CSVEGQREIEKTQYF
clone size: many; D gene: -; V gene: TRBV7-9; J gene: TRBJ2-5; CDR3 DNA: TGTGCCAGCAGCCCCCTAGGACTACAAGAGACCCAGTACTTC; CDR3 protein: CASSPLGLQETQYF
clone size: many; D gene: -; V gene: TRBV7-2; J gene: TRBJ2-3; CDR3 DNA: TGTGCCAGCAGTAGTAGGTTGGATACGCAGTATTTT; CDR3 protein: CASSSRLDTQYF
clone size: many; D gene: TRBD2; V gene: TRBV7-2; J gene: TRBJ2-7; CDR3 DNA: TGTGCCAGCAGCTTAGAAGCGGGAGGGCCCCACGAGCAGTACTTC; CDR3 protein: CASSLEAGGPHEQYF
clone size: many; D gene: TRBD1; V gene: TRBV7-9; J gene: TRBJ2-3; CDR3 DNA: TGTGCCAGCAGCTTTGGTCAGGGGGCAAACACAGATACGCAGTATTTT; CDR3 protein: CASSFGQGANTDTQYF
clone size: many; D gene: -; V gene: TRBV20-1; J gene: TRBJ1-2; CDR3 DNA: TGCAGTGTCCCCGGGGTCTCTGTGTATGGCTACACCTTC; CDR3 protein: CSVPGVSVYGYTF
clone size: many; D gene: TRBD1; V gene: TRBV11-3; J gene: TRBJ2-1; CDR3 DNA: TGTGCCAGCAGCCCGCGGACAGGGAGCCACAATGAGCAGTTCTTC; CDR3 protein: CASSPRTGSHNEQFF
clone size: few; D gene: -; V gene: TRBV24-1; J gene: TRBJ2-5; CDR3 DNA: TGTGCCACCAGTGAGGGGGAGGTTTACCAAGAGACCCAGTACTTC; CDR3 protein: CATSEGEVYQETQYF
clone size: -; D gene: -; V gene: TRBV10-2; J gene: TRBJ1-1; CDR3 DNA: TGCGCCAGCAGTGAGTCTGTATGGGCACGCGAAGCGAACACTGAAGCTTTCTTT; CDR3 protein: CASSESVWAREANTEAFF
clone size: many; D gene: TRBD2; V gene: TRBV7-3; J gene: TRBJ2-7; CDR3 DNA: TGTGCCAGCAGTCCTACTAGCGGGAGGTACGAGCAGTACTTC; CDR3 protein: CASSPTSGRYEQYF
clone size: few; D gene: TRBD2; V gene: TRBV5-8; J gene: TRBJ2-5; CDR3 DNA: TGTGCCAGCAGCATCGGGACTAGCGGCCAAGAGACCCAGTACTTC; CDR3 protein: CASSIGTSGQETQYF
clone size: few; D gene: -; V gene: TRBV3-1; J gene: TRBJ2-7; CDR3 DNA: TGTGCCAGCAGCCCTGAGGGGTACTCCTACGAGCAGTACTTC; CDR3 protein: CASSPEGYSYEQYF
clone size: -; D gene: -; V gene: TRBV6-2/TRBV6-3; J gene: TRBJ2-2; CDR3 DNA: TGTGCCAGCAGTTATGGGGCCTTCACCGGGGAGCTGTTTTTT; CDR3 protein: CASSYGAFTGELFF
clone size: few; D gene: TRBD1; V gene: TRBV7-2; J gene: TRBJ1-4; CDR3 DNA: TGTGCCAGCAGCAGACAGGGTTTGCCTAATGAAAAACTGTTTTTT; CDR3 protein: CASSRQGLPNEKLFF
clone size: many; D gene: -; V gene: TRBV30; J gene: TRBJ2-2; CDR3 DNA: TGTGCCTGGACTCTGGGGGCGCAATCCGGGGAGCTGTTTTTT; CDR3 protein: CAWTLGAQSGELFF
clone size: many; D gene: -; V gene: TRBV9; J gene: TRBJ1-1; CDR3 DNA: TGTGCCAGCAGCACATCGGGACTTCGGACTGAAGCTTTCTTT; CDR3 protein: CASSTSGLRTEAFF
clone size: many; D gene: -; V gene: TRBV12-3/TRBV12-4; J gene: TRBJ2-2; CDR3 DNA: TGTGCCAGCACCAACCTTGAGGGCTTGGCCACCGGGGAGCTGTTTTTT; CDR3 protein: CASTNLEGLATGELFF
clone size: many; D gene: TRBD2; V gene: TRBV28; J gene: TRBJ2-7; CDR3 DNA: TGTGCCAGCTCTTCCGCCGGACTAGCGAGGCCCTACGAGCAGTACTTC; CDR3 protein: CASSSAGLARPYEQYF
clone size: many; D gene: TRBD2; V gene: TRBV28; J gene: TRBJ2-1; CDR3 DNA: TGTGCCAGCAGAAGGCTAGCGGGAGGATTGGCGTTCTTC; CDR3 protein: CASRRLAGGLAFF
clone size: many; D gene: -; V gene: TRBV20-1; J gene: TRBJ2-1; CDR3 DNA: TGCAGTGCTAACCAACCCTCCTACAATGAGCAGTTCTTC; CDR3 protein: CSANQPSYNEQFF
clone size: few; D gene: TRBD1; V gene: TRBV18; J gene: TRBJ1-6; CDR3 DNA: TGTGCCAGCTCACCAGCCGGTGAGGACAGGGTGTATTCACCCCTCCACTTT; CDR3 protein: CASSPAGEDRVYSPLHF
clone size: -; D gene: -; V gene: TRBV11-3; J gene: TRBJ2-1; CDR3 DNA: TGTGCCAGCAGCGAAAAAGACAATGAGCAGTTCTTC; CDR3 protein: CASSEKDNEQFF
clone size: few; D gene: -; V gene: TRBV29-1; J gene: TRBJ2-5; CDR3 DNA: TGCACCGCAGGACACTTCCAAGAGACCCAGTACTTC; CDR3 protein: CTAGHFQETQYF
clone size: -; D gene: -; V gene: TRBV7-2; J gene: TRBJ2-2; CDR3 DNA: TGTGCCAGCAGCCCGCGGGCAGCGAACACCGGGGAGCTGTTTTTT; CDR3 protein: CASSPRAANTGELFF
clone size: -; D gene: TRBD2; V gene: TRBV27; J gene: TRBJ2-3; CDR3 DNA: TGTGCCAGCAGTCCTAGCGGGAGGTCTAGCGCAGATACGCAGTATTTT; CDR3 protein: CASSPSGRSSADTQYF
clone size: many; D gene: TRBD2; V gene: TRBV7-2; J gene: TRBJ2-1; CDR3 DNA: TGTGCCAGCAGCTTTTCAAGACTAGCGGGGGATGAGCAGTTCTTC; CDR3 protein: CASSFSRLAGDEQFF
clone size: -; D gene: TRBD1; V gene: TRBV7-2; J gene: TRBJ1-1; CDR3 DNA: TGTGCCAGCCAACAGGGGCAGAACACTGAAGCTTTCTTT; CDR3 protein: CASQQGQNTEAFF
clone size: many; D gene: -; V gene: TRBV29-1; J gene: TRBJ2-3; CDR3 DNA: TGCAGCGTTGCTTGGACACCCGAATTCACAGATACGCAGTATTTT; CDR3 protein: CSVAWTPEFTDTQYF
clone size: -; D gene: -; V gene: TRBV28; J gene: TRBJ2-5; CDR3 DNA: TGTGCCAGCAGCGTAGTCGGCAGCAGGGGAGAGACCCAGTACTTC; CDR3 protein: CASSVVGSRGETQYF
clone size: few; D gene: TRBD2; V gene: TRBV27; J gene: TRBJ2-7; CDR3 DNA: TGTGCCAGCAGTTTAGGGGGACTAGGATACGAGCAGTACTTC; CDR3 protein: CASSLGGLGYEQYF
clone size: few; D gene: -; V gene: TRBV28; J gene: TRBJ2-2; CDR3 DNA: TGTGCCAGCGCCCGACCAATACAGGGCAGACCCGGGGAGCTGTTTTTT; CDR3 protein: CASARPIQGRPGELFF
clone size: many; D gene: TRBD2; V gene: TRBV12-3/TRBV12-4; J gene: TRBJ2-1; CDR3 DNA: TGTGCCAGCAGTTTATCACTAGCGGCCTACAATGAGCAGTTCTTC; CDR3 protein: CASSLSLAAYNEQFF
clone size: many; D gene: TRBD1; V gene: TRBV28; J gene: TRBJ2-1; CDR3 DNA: TGTGCCAGCAGTAACCGGGACAGGGACAATGAGCAGTTCTTC; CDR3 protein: CASSNRDRDNEQFF
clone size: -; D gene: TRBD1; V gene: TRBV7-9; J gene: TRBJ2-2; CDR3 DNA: TGTGCCAGCAGCTTAGTCACAGGGGATACCGGGGAGCTGTTTTTT; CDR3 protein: CASSLVTGDTGELFF
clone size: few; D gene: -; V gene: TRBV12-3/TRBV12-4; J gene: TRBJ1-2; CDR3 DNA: TGTGCCAGCAGTCTCACAGTGACCTATGGCTACACCTTC; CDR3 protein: CASSLTVTYGYTF
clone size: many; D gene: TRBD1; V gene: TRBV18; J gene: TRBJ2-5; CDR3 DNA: TGTGCCAGCTCACCACGAACCGGGACAGGAGAGACCCAGTACTTC; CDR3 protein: CASSPRTGTGETQYF
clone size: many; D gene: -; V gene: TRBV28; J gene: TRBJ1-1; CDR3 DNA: TGTGCCAGCAGTTTAATTAGTCCGAACACTGAAGCTTTCTTT; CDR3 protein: CASSLISPNTEAFF
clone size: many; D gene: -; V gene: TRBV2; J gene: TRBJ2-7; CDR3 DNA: TGTGCCAGCAGTGATTCACGGTCCTACGAGCAGTACTTC; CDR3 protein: CASSDSRSYEQYF
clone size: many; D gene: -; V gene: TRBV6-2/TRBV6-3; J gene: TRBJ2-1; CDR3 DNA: TGTGCCAGCAGTGAAGCTGGGGAAACCGGGCAGTTCTTC; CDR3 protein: CASSEAGETGQFF
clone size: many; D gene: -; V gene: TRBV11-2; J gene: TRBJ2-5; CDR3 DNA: TGTGCCAGCAACCACCCGTTCCTTGAGACCCAGTACTTC; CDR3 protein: CASNHPFLETQYF
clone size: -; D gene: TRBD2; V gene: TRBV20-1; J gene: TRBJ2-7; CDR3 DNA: TGCAGTGCCCGACTAGCTCGGAACTACGAGCAGTACTTC; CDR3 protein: CSARLARNYEQYF
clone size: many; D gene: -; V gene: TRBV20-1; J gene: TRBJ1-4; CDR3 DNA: TGCAGTGCTAGAGATCCGCAGGGAACTAATGAAAAACTGTTTTTT; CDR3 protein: CSARDPQGTNEKLFF
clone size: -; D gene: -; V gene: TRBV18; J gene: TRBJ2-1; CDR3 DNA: TGTGCCAGCTCACCACCAGGGGGGCGGAACAATGAGCAGTTCTTC; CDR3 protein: CASSPPGGRNNEQFF
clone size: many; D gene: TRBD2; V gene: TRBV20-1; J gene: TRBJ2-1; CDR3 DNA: TGCAGTGCTATGAATTCCGGGACTAGCGCCTACAATGAGCAGTTCTTC; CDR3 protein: CSAMNSGTSAYNEQFF
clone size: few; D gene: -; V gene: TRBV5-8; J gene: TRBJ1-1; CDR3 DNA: TGTGCCAGCACCATAGGACACAAGGGGGGTGAAGCTTTCTTT; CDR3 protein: CASTIGHKGGEAFF
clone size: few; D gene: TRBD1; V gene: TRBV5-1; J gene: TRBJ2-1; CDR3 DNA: TGCGCCAGCAGCGCAACTCCGGGACAGGCCAACAATGAGCAGTTCTTC; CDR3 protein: CASSATPGQANNEQFF
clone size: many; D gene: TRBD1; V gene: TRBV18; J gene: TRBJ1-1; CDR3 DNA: TGTGCCAGCTCACCAGCTGCAGGGGGGACGCACACTGAAGCTTTCTTT; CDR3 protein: CASSPAAGGTHTEAFF
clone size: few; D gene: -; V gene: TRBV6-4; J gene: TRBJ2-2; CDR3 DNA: TGTGCCAGCGCTGAGGGCGACGGCGGGGAGCTGTTTTTT; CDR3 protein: CASAEGDGGELFF